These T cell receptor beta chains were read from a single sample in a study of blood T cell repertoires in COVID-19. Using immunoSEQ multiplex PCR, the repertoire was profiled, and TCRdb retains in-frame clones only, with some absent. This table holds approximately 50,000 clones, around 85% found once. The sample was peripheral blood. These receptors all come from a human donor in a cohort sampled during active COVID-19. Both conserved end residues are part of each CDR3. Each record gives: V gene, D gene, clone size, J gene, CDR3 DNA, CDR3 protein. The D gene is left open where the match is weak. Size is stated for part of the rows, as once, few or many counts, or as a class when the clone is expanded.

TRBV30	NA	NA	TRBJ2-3	TGTGCCTGGAGTCGAGAGGGACATAACACAGATACGCAGTATTTT	CAWSREGHNTDTQYF
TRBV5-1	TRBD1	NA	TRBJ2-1	TGCGCCAGCAGCTTGAACCCCCCCGGGACAGGGACCTACAATGAGCAGTTCTTC	CASSLNPPGTGTYNEQFF
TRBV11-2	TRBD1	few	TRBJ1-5	TGTGCCAGCAGCACCACAAGAACAGGGGACCCTAGCAATCAGCCCCAGCATTTT	CASSTTRTGDPSNQPQHF
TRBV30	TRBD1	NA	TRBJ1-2	TGTGCCTGGGAAGGGGGCGCCGGTAACTATGGCTACACCTTC	CAWEGGAGNYGYTF
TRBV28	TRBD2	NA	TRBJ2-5	TGTGCCAGCAGTTTAGCACTAGCGGGGCAAGAGACCCAGTACTTC	CASSLALAGQETQYF
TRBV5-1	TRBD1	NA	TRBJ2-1	TGCGCCAGCAGCCAGGGACAGGGGGCGGGTAGTGAGCAGTTCTTC	CASSQGQGAGSEQFF
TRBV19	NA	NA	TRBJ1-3	TGTGCCAGTAGTATAACCGGGACCATATATTTT	CASSITGTIYF
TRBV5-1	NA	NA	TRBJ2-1	TGCGCCAGCAGCTTGGGCACTGCGAGCAATGAGCAGTTCTTC	CASSLGTASNEQFF
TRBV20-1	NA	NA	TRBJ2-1	TGCAGTGCTGGCCACAATGAGCAGTTCTTC	CSAGHNEQFF
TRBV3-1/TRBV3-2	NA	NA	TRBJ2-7	TGTGCCAGCAGCCAAGATTGGGGCGCCTACGAGCAGTACTTC	CASSQDWGAYEQYF
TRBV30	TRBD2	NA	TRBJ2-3	TGTGCCTGGAGTGGTGATAGCGGGAGTACAGATACGCAGTATTTT	CAWSGDSGSTDTQYF
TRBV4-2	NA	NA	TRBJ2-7	TGTGCCAGCAGCCAAGGGCTGGTGGGGGGTGATATCGAGCAGTACTTC	CASSQGLVGGDIEQYF
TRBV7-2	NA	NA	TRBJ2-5	TGTGCCAGCAGCTTACAGGGCCCCCCCCAAGAGACCCAGTACTTC	CASSLQGPPQETQYF
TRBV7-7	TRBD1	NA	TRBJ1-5	TGTGCCAGCAGCCGCCGGGACAGCCTCCGGCATTTT	CASSRRDSLRHF
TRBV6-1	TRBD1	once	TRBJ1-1	TGTGCCAGCAGCAAGGGACAGGGGGCCGGTGAAGCTTTCTTT	CASSKGQGAGEAFF
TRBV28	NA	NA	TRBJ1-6	TGTGCCAGCCAGGGTTCTAGCTCCTATAATTCACCCCTCCACTTT	CASQGSSSYNSPLHF
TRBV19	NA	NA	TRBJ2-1	TGTGCCAGTAGCTTCGGGGGGCAAATCTCCTACAATGAGCAGTTCTTC	CASSFGGQISYNEQFF
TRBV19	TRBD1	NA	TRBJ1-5	TGTGCCAGTAGTGATTTTACCCCAGGGACAGGGAATCAGCCCCAGCATTTT	CASSDFTPGTGNQPQHF
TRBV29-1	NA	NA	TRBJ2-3	TGCAGCGTTGCTACCGAGGGAGATACGCAGTATTTT	CSVATEGDTQYF
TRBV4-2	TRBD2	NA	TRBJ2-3	TGTGCCAGCAGCCAAGAACCTAGCGGGGGGTTCGATACGCAGTATTTT	CASSQEPSGGFDTQYF
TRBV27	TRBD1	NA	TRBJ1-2	TGTGCCACCGGGACAGCCGCTAACTATGGCTACACCTTC	CATGTAANYGYTF
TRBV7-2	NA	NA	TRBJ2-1	TGTGCCAGCAGCCCACAGGATTCCTACAATGAGCAGTTCTTC	CASSPQDSYNEQFF
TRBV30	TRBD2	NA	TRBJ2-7	TGTGCCTGGAGGAGGAGGCGGGAGGGTCCTGGCGAGCAGTACTTC	CAWRRRREGPGEQYF
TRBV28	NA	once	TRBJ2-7	TGTGCCAGCAGTTTCCCTCTCACTCCCTACGAGCAGTACTTC	CASSFPLTPYEQYF
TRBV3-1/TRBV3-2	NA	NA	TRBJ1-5	TGTGCCAGCAGCCAAGACAGTTATAGCAATCAGCCCCAGCATTTT	CASSQDSYSNQPQHF
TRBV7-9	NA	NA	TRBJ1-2	TGTGCCAGCAGCTTACTCTTCGGTGCCTATGGCTACACCTTC	CASSLLFGAYGYTF
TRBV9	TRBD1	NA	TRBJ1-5	TGTGCCAGCAGCGTAGACCCCGCGGGACAGGGGGCTCAGCCCCAGCATTTT	CASSVDPAGQGAQPQHF
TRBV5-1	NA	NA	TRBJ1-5	TGCGCCAGCAGACAACAGGAAAATCAGCCCCAGCATTTT	CASRQQENQPQHF
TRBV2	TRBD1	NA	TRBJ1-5	TGTGCCAGCAGGCAAGAAACAGGGGGCAATCAGCCCCAGCATTTT	CASRQETGGNQPQHF
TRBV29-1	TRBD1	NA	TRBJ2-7	TGCAGCGTAGGGGTGGGGACAGGGATTGAGCAGTACTTC	CSVGVGTGIEQYF
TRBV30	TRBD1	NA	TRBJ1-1	TGTGCCTACCAGGACAGGGGGCAAAGTGAAGCTTTCTTT	CAYQDRGQSEAFF
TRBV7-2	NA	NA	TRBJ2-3	TGTGCCAGCAGCTTAGACAGGGGCACAGATACGCAGTATTTT	CASSLDRGTDTQYF